This T cell receptor (beta chain) was recorded in a study of cytomegalovirus exposure and HLA in healthy donors. Per germline, CDR1 SNHLY and CDR2 FYNNEI. This CDR3 contains 19 residues. Trimming removed 7 bases from V and 3 bases from J; junction bases left unmatched: 15. It was with 60 Vbeta and 13 Jbeta primers that the PCR ran. Measured with immunoSEQ multiplex PCR; TCRdb has only the in-frame clones, and not every one. This sample yields roughly 87,000 clones, of which about 81% are seen a single time; about 4% belongs to the top ten. Sample: PBMCs. This receptor was taken from a man in his sixties in good health and CMV-seronegative. This sequence joins TRBV2 and TRBJ2-1; 13 bases agree with TRBD2. CDR3 DNA sequence: TGTGCCAGCACCATAGGACTAGCGGGGGCCGAGGATTACTACAATGAGCAGTTCTTC. This translates into CASTIGLAGAEDYYNEQFF.